Below, one T cell receptor beta chain is given with its context. As yet, its antigen is unknown. The CDR3 consists of 15 residues. Trimming took 6 bases from V and 2 from J, leaving 17 bases between them. Germline V gives CDR1 MNHNY, CDR2 SVGAGI (reference sequence). Time point defined: week 35, safety follow-up. The investigators gave 300 ug of mutant IDH1 20-mer peptide in each vaccine dose, together with topical imiquimod. Each of the donors came in with new WHO grade 3 or 4 astrocytomas that were IDH1-mutant and ATRX-lost. This specimen comes from a study of a mutant IDH1 vaccine in newly diagnosed glioma. About the study: It was radiotherapy, temozolomide, or both that patients received previously, with most receiving both.

Libraries were prepared by immunoSEQ multiplex PCR; TCRdb keeps only in-frame clonotypes and omits some of them. The sample yields some 31,000 clones, 60% to 85% seen once. Findings and caveats of the study: Immune responses arising from the vaccine appeared in approximately 93% of patients. Apparently unrelated to pseudoprogression were changes in the top peripheral T cell clonotypes.

The sequence was obtained from a woman in her thirties with glioma. Some clones in this sample may be carry-over from other donors' samples. The sequencing here drew on PBMCs, taken from a glioma patient whose treatment included an IDH1 peptide vaccine. The V call is TRBV6-6, the J call TRBJ2-7; D call uncertain. Here the CDR3 reads CASRHAVLKPYEQYF. CDR3 coding DNA: TGTGCCAGCAGACACGCGGTCCTTAAGCCCTACGAGCAGTACTTC.